This T cell receptor (beta chain) was identified during a study of CD8+CD57+ T cells in acquired aplastic anemia. Across the study: Yields of DNA that came from sorted CD4+ and CD8+ cells averaged roughly 3.3 ug.

Germline CDR1 KGHDR, CDR2 SFDVKD. The V end lost 4 bases, the J end lost 2 bases, and 12 bases lay between the germline ends. CDR3 length equals 15 residues. This clonotype was recorded many times. Its antigen is unknown. TCR beta VDJ and CDR3 profiles were obtained from a genomic DNA template. One entry per CDR3 protein, called by TCRdb with MiXCR from the reads. The data hold 150,000 to 200,000 distinct CDR3 sequences, with 64% observed a single time. General observations from the study: A set of around 30 CD8+ CDR3 sequences was shared between patients and controls, and these sequences appeared highly expressed in patients. Researchers reported that CD8+ Simpson's diversity was not significantly different in patients versus controls.

The chain uses TRBV24-1 and TRBJ2-3; either TRBD1 or TRBD2 may fit D (5 bases each). This sequence originates from a human donor with severe aplastic anemia or a healthy control (not recorded which). The specimen was sorted CD4+, CD8+, or CD8+CD57+ T cells (not recorded which) from PBMCs. The CDR3 DNA is TGTGCCACCAGTGACCCCGGGGCAAACACAGATACGCAGTATTTT. Amino acid sequence: CATSDPGANTDTQYF.